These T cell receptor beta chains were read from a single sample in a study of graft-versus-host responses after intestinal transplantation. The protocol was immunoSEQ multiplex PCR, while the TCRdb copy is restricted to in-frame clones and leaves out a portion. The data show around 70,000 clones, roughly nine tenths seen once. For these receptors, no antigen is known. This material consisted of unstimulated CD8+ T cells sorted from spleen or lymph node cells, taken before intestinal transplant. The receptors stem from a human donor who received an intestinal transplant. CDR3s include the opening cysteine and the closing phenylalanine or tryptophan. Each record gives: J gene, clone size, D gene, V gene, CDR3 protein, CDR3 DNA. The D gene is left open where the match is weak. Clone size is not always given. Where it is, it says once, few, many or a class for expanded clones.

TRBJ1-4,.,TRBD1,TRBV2,CASRQGTLMSEKLFF,TGTGCCAGCAGACAGGGGACCCTAATGTCGGAAAAACTGTTTTTT
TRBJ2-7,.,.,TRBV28,CASSQGQSSYEQYF,TGTGCCAGCAGCCAAGGACAGAGTTCCTACGAGCAGTACTTC
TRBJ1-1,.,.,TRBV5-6,CASSLLRNTEAFF,TGTGCCAGCAGCTTGCTTAGGAACACTGAAGCTTTCTTT
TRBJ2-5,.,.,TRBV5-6,CASSSPERGGRPRKTQYF,TGTGCCAGCAGCTCCCCTGAAAGGGGGGGCAGGCCCCGGAAGACCCAGTACTTC
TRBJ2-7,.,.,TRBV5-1,CASSLALTTREGVYEQYF,TGCGCCAGCAGCTTGGCCCTGACTACCCGCGAAGGAGTCTACGAGCAGTACTTC
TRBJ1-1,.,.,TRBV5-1,CASSLYPTENTEAFF,TGCGCCAGCAGCCTCTACCCGACAGAGAACACTGAAGCTTTCTTT
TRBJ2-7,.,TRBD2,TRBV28,CASSLELAGGPSCEQYF,TGTGCCAGCAGTTTAGAACTAGCGGGGGGGCCTTCCTGCGAGCAGTACTTC
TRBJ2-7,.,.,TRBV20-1,CSAVRLDLQYF,TGCAGTGCGGTTCGACTAGATCTGCAGTACTTC
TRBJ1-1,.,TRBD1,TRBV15,CATSEGRGRTEAFF,TGTGCCACCAGCGAGGGCAGGGGGCGGACTGAAGCTTTCTTT
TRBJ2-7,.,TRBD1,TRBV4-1,CASSLVVQGAGGEQYF,TGCGCCAGCAGCCTTGTCGTACAGGGGGCAGGAGGGGAGCAGTACTTC
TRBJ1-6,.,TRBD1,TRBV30,CAWSVGPLTGGDSPLHF,TGTGCCTGGAGTGTCGGACCACTTACAGGGGGGGATTCACCCCTCCACTTT
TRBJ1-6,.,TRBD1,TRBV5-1,CASSGDRSSPLHF,TGCGCCAGCAGCGGGGACAGGAGTTCACCCCTCCACTTT
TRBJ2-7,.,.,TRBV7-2,CASTPGISYEQYF,TGTGCCAGCACCCCCGGTATCTCCTACGAGCAGTACTTC
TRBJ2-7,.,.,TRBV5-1,CASSWTQGYEQYF,TGCGCCAGCAGCTGGACACAGGGTTACGAGCAGTACTTC
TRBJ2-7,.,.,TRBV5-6,CASSWGDSTYEQYF,TGTGCCAGCAGCTGGGGGGACAGTACCTACGAGCAGTACTTC
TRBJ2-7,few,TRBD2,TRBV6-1,CASSEALGREGPSTYEQYF,TGTGCCAGCAGTGAAGCGCTTGGGAGGGAGGGCCCATCAACCTACGAGCAGTACTTC
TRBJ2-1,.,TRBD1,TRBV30,CAWSTGTGSDEQFF,TGTGCCTGGAGCACCGGGACAGGCAGCGATGAGCAGTTCTTC
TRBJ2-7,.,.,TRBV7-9,CASSLGLREQYF,TGTGCCAGCAGCCTGGGACTGCGCGAGCAGTACTTC
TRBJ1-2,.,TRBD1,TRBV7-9,CASSLLLGQATPSVYGYTF,TGTGCCAGCAGCTTATTATTGGGACAGGCCACCCCCTCGGTCTATGGCTACACCTTC
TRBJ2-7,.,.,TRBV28,CASSRLGSGEQYF,TGTGCCAGCAGTCGCTTGGGGAGCGGTGAGCAGTACTTC
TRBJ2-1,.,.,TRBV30,CAWRSEREQFF,TGTGCCTGGAGATCCGAGCGTGAGCAGTTCTTC
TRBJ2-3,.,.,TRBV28,CASSFPGEADTQYF,TGTGCCAGCAGTTTCCCCGGGGAGGCAGATACGCAGTATTTT
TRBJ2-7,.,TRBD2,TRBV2,CASSGSGGLSYEQYF,TGTGCCAGCAGTGGTAGCGGGGGCCTATCCTACGAGCAGTACTTC
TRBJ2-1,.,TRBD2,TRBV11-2,CASSLGPSGGAREQFF,TGTGCCAGCAGCTTAGGGCCTAGCGGGGGCGCCCGGGAGCAGTTCTTC
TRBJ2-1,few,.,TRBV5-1,CASTAPARDRGGLANYNEQFF,TGCGCCAGCACCGCCCCAGCCCGGGACAGGGGCGGACTAGCGAATTACAATGAGCAGTTCTTC